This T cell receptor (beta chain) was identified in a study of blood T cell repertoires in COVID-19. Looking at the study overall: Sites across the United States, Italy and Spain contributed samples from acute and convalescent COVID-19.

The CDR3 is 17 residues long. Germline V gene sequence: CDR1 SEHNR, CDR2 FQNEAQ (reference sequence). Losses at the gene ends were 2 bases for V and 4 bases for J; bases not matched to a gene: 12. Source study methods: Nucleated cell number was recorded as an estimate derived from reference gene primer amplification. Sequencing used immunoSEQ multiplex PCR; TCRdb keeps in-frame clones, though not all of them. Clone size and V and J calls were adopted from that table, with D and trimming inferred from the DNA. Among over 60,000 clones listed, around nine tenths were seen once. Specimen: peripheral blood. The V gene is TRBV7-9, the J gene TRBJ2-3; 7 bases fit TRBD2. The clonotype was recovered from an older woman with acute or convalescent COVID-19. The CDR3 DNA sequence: TGTGCCAGCAGCTTATTATGGGTGACTAGCCTCCCAGATACGCAGTATTTT. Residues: CASSLLWVTSLPDTQYF.